Each of the 4 T cell receptor beta chains below was sequenced from the same sample in a study of shared clonotypes between healthy human individuals. Only in-frame clones appear in the TCRdb table, and some are missing; sequencing was by immunoSEQ multiplex PCR. The profile shows some 2,000,000 clones, approximately 94% of them singletons. The source material was naive CD4+ T cells sorted from blood. The sample's subset: CD45RA+ positively selected. These receptors all stem from a man between 18 and 35 years old in good health.

CDR3 amino acids: CASSPHLFNNSPLHF. CDR3 DNA sequence: TGTGCCAGCAGCCCGCACCTCTTTAACAATTCACCCCTCCACTTT. V and J are TRBV9 and TRBJ1-6; D not certain. Trimming removed 4 bases from V and 7 bases from J, with 15 bases in between. This CDR3 is built from 15 residues. Germline CDR1 SGDLS, CDR2 YYNGEE. The variable domain in full, completed from reference TRBV9 and TRBJ1-6, reads DSGVTQTPKHLITATGQRVTLRCSPRSGDLSVYWYQQSLDQGLQFLIQYYNGEERAKGNILERFSAQQFPDLHSELNLSSLELGDSALYFCASSPHLFNNSPLHFGNGTRLTVT.

This chain joins TRBV5-4 and TRBJ1-2; no clear D. The ends were cut back, 0 bases at V and 2 bases at J, with 11 bases in the middle. The CDR3 totals 15 residues. Germline CDR1 SGHNT, CDR2 YYREEE (reference sequence). CDR3: CASSLGLEPNYGYTF. CDR3 coding DNA: TGTGCCAGCAGCTTGGGTTTAGAACCGAACTATGGCTACACCTTC.

The rearrangement uses TRBV21-1 and TRBJ1-5; the table names TRBD1, a call not compared with the DNA. TRBV21-1 is reported as a pseudogene. The length of the CDR3 is 18 residues. The CDR3 DNA sequence: TGTGCCAGCAGCAAAGCGACCCAAGGGGGCGGAGGGAATCAGCCCCAGCATTTT. It specifies CASSKATQGGGGNQPQHF.

V and J are TRBV11-2 and TRBJ2-1; tentatively, D is TRBD1 (6 bases). The V gene lost 2 bases and the J gene lost 5 bases, with 13 bases spanning the gap. From germline, CDR1 is SGHAT and CDR2 FQNNGV. The CDR3 length is 15 residues. In DNA, the CDR3 is TGTGCCAGCAGCTTACAAGGACAGTATAACAATGAGCAGTTCTTC. Amino acids: CASSLQGQYNNEQFF.